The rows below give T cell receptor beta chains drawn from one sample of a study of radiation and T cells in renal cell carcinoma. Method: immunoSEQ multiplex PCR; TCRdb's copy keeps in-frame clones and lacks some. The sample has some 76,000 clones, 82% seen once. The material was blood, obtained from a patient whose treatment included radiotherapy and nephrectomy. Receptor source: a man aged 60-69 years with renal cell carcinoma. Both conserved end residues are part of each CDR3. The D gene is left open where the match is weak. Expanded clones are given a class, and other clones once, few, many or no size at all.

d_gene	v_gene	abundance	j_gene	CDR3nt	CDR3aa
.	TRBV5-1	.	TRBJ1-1	TGCGCCAGCAGCCAGGCCATAAACACTGAAGCTTTCTTT	CASSQAINTEAFF
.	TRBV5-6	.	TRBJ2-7	TGTGCCAGCAGCTTGGGTCGGTACGAGCAGTACTTC	CASSLGRYEQYF
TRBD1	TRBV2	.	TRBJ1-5	TGTGCCAGCCAGGACAGGAGATATCAGCCCCAGCATTTT	CASQDRRYQPQHF
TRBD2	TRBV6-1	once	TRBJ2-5	TGTGCCAGCAGGAGAGCGGGAGTGGTATTGGAGACCCAGTACTTC	CASRRAGVVLETQYF
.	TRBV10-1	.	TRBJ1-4	.	CASRDMVVKNCFF
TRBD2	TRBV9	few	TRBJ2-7	TGTGCCAGCAGCGTAGGACTAGCGGGAGGCCTCTACGAGCAGTACTTC	CASSVGLAGGLYEQYF
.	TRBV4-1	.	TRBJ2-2	TGCGCCAGCAGCCAAGATCCGGGGTCCGGGGAGCTGTTTTTT	CASSQDPGSGELFF
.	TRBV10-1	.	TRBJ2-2	TGCGCCAGCAGTGCCGGGGGCACCGGGGAGCTGTTTTTT	CASSAGGTGELFF
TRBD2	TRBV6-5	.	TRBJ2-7	TGTGCCAGCAGTTACTCGATCGAGCGGGGAACCTACGAGCAGTACTTC	CASSYSIERGTYEQYF
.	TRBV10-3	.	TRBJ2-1	TGTGCCACTCTTAGGAGCTCCTACAATGAGCAGTTCTTC	CATLRSSYNEQFF
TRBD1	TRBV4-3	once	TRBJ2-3	TGCGCCAGCAGCCAAGAGTTGTGGACAGGGAGAGGCACAGATACGCAGTATTTT	CASSQELWTGRGTDTQYF
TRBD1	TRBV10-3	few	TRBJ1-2	TGTGCCATCAGTGTCGATCAACAGGGGGTGTATGGCTACACCTTC	CAISVDQQGVYGYTF
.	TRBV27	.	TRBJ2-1	TGTGCCAGCAGTTCCCCTCGGGAGCAGTTCTTC	CASSSPREQFF
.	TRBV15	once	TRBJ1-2	TGTGCCACCAGCAGACAGTTGGGATGGGCTAACTATGGCTACACCTTC	CATSRQLGWANYGYTF
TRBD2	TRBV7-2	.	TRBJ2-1	TGTGCCAGCAGCTACACGACTAGCGGGGGGTACAATGAGCAGTTCTTC	CASSYTTSGGYNEQFF
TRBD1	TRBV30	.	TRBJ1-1	TGTGCCTGTAGTCTAGATTCCGGACAGGCGGACACTGAAGCTTTCTTT	CACSLDSGQADTEAFF
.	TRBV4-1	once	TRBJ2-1	TGCGCCAGCAGCCAAGATCGAGGCCCCCCAGCCTACAATGAGCAGTTCTTC	CASSQDRGPPAYNEQFF
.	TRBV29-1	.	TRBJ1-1	TGCAGCGGTTCCCTGACGGAGAACACTGAAGCTTTCTTT	CSGSLTENTEAFF
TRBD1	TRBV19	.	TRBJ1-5	TGTGCCAGTAAGAGGGACAGGGGCATGAATCAGCCCCAGCATTTT	CASKRDRGMNQPQHF
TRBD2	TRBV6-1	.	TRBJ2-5	TGTGCCATCAGACCGGGACTAGCGGGATTGGAGACCCAGTACTTC	CAIRPGLAGLETQYF
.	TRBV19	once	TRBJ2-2	TGTGCCAGTAGTATAAGCGGCAGTTACTCCGCGAACACCGGGGAGCTGTTTTTT	CASSISGSYSANTGELFF